This T cell receptor beta chain is from a study of shared clonotypes between healthy human individuals. Whole-study results and caveats: Generally, naive subsets (rather than memory subsets) showed larger estimated richness.

TCRdb keeps only in-frame clones here, not all; method: immunoSEQ multiplex PCR. This table has over 800,000 clones, 90% to 95% appearing once. CD8 cells regarded as naive lacked CD45RO, were positively chosen for CCR7, and omitted terminally differentiated effector memory CD45RA+ cells. A remark on this clone: What it recognizes is unknown.

The germline gives CDR1 MNHEY, CDR2 SMNVEV (reference sequence). V gave up 3 bases and J gave up 5 bases, with 10 bases separating them. The CDR3 sequence is 14 residues long. The specimen was naive CD8+ T cells sorted from blood. V and J are TRBV27 and TRBJ2-2, with D unresolved. The sequence was collected from a man aged 30 to 45 in good health. The CDR3 loop is CASSFSRSTGELFF. The CDR3, as DNA: TGTGCCAGCAGTTTCTCCCGCTCGACCGGGGAGCTGTTTTTT.